This T cell receptor beta chain is from a study of human T cells and chemical hapten exposure. There are many counts of this clonotype. The time point: patch test 1, 2 weeks after DPC sensitization. Treatment reported: therapeutic diphenylcyclopropenone sensitization with weekly scalp DPC. Total RNA extraction was carried out from unfractionated whole blood. Blood was drawn before each patch test was applied. Each CDR3 protein is one row after TCRdb ran MiXCR on the RACE reads. Of 40,000 or so distinct CDR3 sequences listed, over 3.5% are singletons. The CDR3 spans 16 residues. V gave up 5 bases and J gave up 5 bases; unmatched junction bases: 12. CDR1 and CDR2 (germline): SGHVS, FQNEAQ.

The rearrangement uses TRBV7-8 and TRBJ2-5; 9 positions agree with TRBD2. This receptor was taken from a middle-aged man with alopecia areata. Some clones in this sample may be carry-over from other donors' samples. Sequencing used whole blood, obtained in connection with sensitization to the hapten diphenylcyclopropenone (DPC). Here the CDR3 DNA reads TGTGCCAGCAGCCTAGAAAGGGGACTAGCTGGCGAGACCCAGTACTTC. Its protein product is CASSLERGLAGETQYF.